A single sample is the source of the 17 T cell receptor beta chains below, sequenced in a study of T cells after yellow fever vaccination. TCRdb re-called the 5' RACE reads through MiXCR, storing one row per CDR3 protein. The sample lists 170,000 or so distinct CDR3 sequences, 9.3% occurring once. Here the sequenced sample was CD8+ T cells sorted from PBMCs, taken 45 days after the yellow fever booster vaccination. The source of these receptors is a man younger than 35 who received the YFV17D yellow fever vaccine.

This clonotype was seen only a few times. V is TRBV6-1 and J is TRBJ2-7; 8 nucleotides line up with TRBD1. The CDR3 contains 14 residues. Unmatched junction bases numbered 8, after V lost 7 bases and J lost 3 bases. In germline, CDR1 is MNHNS, CDR2 SASEGT. The CDR3 sequence is CASTPRGRHYEQYV. The CDR3 bases are TGTGCCAGCACTCCCAGGGGGCGGCACTACGAGCAGTACGTC.

This clonotype was picked up a small number of times. The genes are TRBV20-1 and TRBJ1-1, with TRBD1 as a possible D gene (6 bases). The CDR3 extends over 14 amino acids. Trimming took off 5 bases at V and 3 bases at J, with 16 bases between the two ends. Germline loops: CDR1 DFQATT, CDR2 SNEGSKA (reference sequence). CDR3 protein: CSAGGGSSDTEAFF. Here the CDR3 DNA reads TGCAGTGCTGGGGGCGGGTCCTCCGACACTGAAGCTTTCTTT.

This clonotype was recorded at least ten times. The chain has TRBV6-5 and TRBJ2-3, with 10 bases aligning to TRBD2. V trimming: 7 bases; J trimming: 2 bases; junction bases outside the gene matches: 6. The CDR3 covers 15 residues. CDR1 and CDR2 (germline): MNHEY, SVGAGI. The CDR3 nucleotides read TGTGCCAGCAACCCTAGCGGGGGCCTCACAGATACGCAGTATTTT. Amino acid sequence: CASNPSGGLTDTQYF.

The V gene is TRBV6-5, the J gene TRBJ2-3; 7 nucleotides match TRBD1. The CDR3 has 16 residues. Germline values: CDR1 MNHEY, CDR2 SVGAGI. The V segment lost 2 bases and the J segment 8 bases; nucleotides outside the gene matches: 13. The CDR3: CASSYKGQPNSGTQYF. The CDR3 DNA sequence: TGTGCCAGCAGTTACAAGGGACAGCCAAATTCTGGTACGCAGTATTTT.

This sequence joins TRBV19 and TRBJ2-1, with TRBD2 identical over 11 bases. The CDR3 is made up of 14 amino acids. The J segment lost 7 bases and the V segment lost 4 bases, leaving 3 bases of the junction unmatched. CDR1 is LNHDA, CDR2 SQIVND, per germline (reference sequence). CDR3: CASSTSGGPNEQFF. As DNA, the CDR3 is TGTGCCAGTAGTACTAGCGGGGGGCCAAATGAGCAGTTCTTC.

This clonotype has a handful of counts. The CDR3 loop reads CASSLTPRDTGELFF. CDR3 DNA: TGTGCCAGCAGCTTAACCCCCAGGGACACCGGGGAGCTGTTTTTT. This chain connects TRBV7-3 to TRBJ2-2, with TRBD1 as a possible D gene (5 bases). Trimming removed 0 bases from V and 3 bases from J, with 8 bases in between. CDR1 SGHTA and CDR2 FQGTGA come from the germline V gene. This CDR3 spans 15 amino acids. The entire variable domain, with the rest obtained from reference TRBV7-3 and TRBJ2-2, is as follows: GAGVSQTPSNKVTEKGKYVELRCDPISGHTALYWYRQSLGQGPEFLIYFQGTGAADDSGLPNDRFFAVRPEGSVSTLKIQRTERGDSAVYLCASSLTPRDTGELFFGEGSRLTVL.

V and J are TRBV24-1 and TRBJ2-1; possibly TRBD1 for D (5 bases). Germline CDR1 is KGHDR and CDR2 is SFDVKD. The V end lost 7 bases, the J end lost 4 bases, and 16 bases lay between the germline ends. This CDR3 is 15 amino acids long. The DNA for the CDR3 is TGTGCCACCAGGCCCGGACACGCAGATTACAATGAGCAGTTCTTC. It yields the protein CATRPGHADYNEQFF.

The chain recombines TRBV27 with TRBJ2-7, with a possible D match to TRBD1 (6 bases). This CDR3 region has 13 residues. V lost 3 bases to trimming and J lost 6 bases, with 12 bases between them. In germline, CDR1 is MNHEY, CDR2 SMNVEV (reference sequence). The DNA of the CDR3 is TGTGCCAGCAGTTTCCAGGGGCAAGTCGAGCAGTACTTC. Translated, it gives CASSFQGQVEQYF.

This clonotype has just a few counts. V usage is TRBV6-5 and J usage is TRBJ2-2, with unresolved D. This CDR3 region has 15 residues. The germline V gene has CDR1 MNHEY and CDR2 SVGAGI. The V and J ends lost 2 bases and 1 base respectively, with 8 bases between them. CDR3 region: CASSYVQENTGELFF. The DNA of the CDR3 is TGTGCCAGCAGTTACGTTCAGGAGAACACCGGGGAGCTGTTTTTT.

This clonotype was counted only a few times. This chain joins TRBV5-8 and TRBJ2-7, with 8 bases aligning to TRBD1. J was trimmed by 6 bases and V by 4 bases; bases with no gene match: 3. Germline loops: CDR1 SGHTS, CDR2 YDEGEE. CDR3 length equals 12 residues. CDR3 bases: TGTGCCAGCAGCACCGACAGGGGCGAGCAGTACGTC. Its protein product is CASSTDRGEQYV.

This clonotype was counted only a few times. The chain combines TRBV6-6 with TRBJ2-7; D is perhaps TRBD2 (6 bases). Trimming shortened V by 1 base and J by 0 bases, and 16 bases separated the two germline ends. Germline CDR1 reads MNHNY; CDR2 reads SVGAGI (reference sequence). There are 17 residues in the CDR3. The CDR3 nucleotides read TGTGCCAGCAGTTACTATTCGGGACTGAGCCGCTCCTACGAGCAGTACTTC. It yields the protein CASSYYSGLSRSYEQYF.

This clonotype occurred many times. The chain links TRBV6-2 or TRBV6-3 to TRBJ1-1, with unresolved D. This CDR3 has 12 residues. Trimming left V 2 bases short and J 8 bases short, with 9 bases between. Germline loops: CDR1 MNHEY, CDR2 SVGEGT. This CDR3 is CASSYASLEAFF. CDR3 coding DNA: TGTGCCAGCAGTTACGCGTCTTTAGAAGCTTTCTTT.

This clonotype was counted only a few times. V and J are TRBV7-9 and TRBJ1-1; maybe TRBD1 (5 bases). This CDR3 contains 15 residues. V gave up 6 bases and J gave up 0 bases, with 14 bases separating them. The germline gives CDR1 SEHNR, CDR2 FQNEAQ (reference sequence). DNA for the CDR3: TGTGCCAGCAGACCACTAGGGGCGGTGAACACTGAAGCTTTCTTT. Its translation is CASRPLGAVNTEAFF.

This clonotype occurred a few times. J is TRBJ2-5 and V is TRBV28; D unresolved. CDR3 length: 13 amino acids. V was pared by 4 bases and J by 1 base, with 7 bases between. Germline CDR1 and CDR2: MDHEN and SYDVKM. The CDR3 DNA sequence: TGTGCCAGCAGTTATAGGGTCCAAGAGACCCAGTACTTC. Translation: CASSYRVQETQYF. Full variable domain (missing parts from reference TRBV28 and TRBJ2-5): DVKVTQSSRYLVKRTGEKVFLECVQDMDHENMFWYRQDPGLGLRLIYFSYDVKMKEKGDIPEGYSVSREKKERFSLILESASTNQTSMYLCASSYRVQETQYFGPGTRLLVL.

J is TRBJ2-5 and V is TRBV30; 12 nucleotides align to TRBD1. CDR3 length: 13 residues. The V gene end was trimmed by 5 bases and the J gene end by 5 bases; junction bases not matched to a gene: 3. The germline gives CDR1 GTSNPN, CDR2 SVGIG (reference sequence). The CDR3 coding sequence is TGTGCCTGGGGGACAGGGGGCAGGGAGACCCAGTACTTC. Protein sequence: CAWGTGGRETQYF.

At least ten counts were recorded for this clonotype. The rearrangement links TRBV15 to TRBJ1-5; TRBD1 might be the D (5 bases). The CDR3 has 14 amino acids. CDR1 is LNHNV, CDR2 YYDKDF, per germline (reference sequence). Deletions cut 0 bases from V and 6 bases from J, with 9 bases between. The CDR3 protein is CATSRDRGLQPQHF. In DNA, the CDR3 is TGTGCCACCAGCAGAGATAGGGGCCTTCAGCCCCAGCATTTT.

The rearrangement joins TRBV4-1 to TRBJ2-5, with D tentatively TRBD1 (6 bases). This CDR3 has 13 residues. Trimming took off 4 bases at V and 4 bases at J, with 10 bases between the two ends. Per the germline V gene, CDR1 is MGHRA and CDR2 is YSYEKL. The CDR3 DNA follows: TGCGCCAGCAGCCCTGAGACAGGAGAGACCCAGTACTTC. The encoded protein is CASSPETGETQYF.